The 5 T cell receptor beta chains below come from one sample, sequenced in a study. TCRdb processed the 5' RACE reads anew with MiXCR; each CDR3 protein has one entry. The sample gives 45,000 to 60,000 distinct CDR3 sequences, about 24% of which show up once; roughly 3.1% is in the top ten. Sequencing was carried out using tumor-infiltrating naive CD4+ T cells sorted from the breast tumor. Subset reported: naive CD4+ T cells, CD4+CD45RA+CD25-. All receptors derive from a female donor with breast cancer.

The gene calls are TRBV20-1 and TRBJ2-3; 9 positions match TRBD2. Germline V gene lookup returns CDR1 DFQATT and CDR2 SNEGSKA (reference sequence). Trimming cost V 5 bases and J 4 bases; bases outside gene matches: 7. CDR3 length equals 14 residues. CDR3 sequence: CSARASGRPDTQYF. Here the CDR3 DNA reads TGCAGTGCTCGGGCAAGCGGGAGGCCAGATACGCAGTATTTT.

There are a few counts of this clonotype. CDR3 in amino acids: CASSQDSGSGNTIYF. The CDR3 DNA sequence: TGCGCCAGCAGCCAAGATTCAGGCTCTGGAAACACCATATATTTT. The gene calls are TRBV4-1 and TRBJ1-3; the D is unclear. Germline-derived CDR1 and CDR2 are MGHRA and YSYEKL. The V end was cut by 0 bases, the J end by 0 bases, with 6 bases between. There are 15 residues in the CDR3.

This clonotype was seen a few times. The chain's CDR3 is CATSDFERDGKNIQYF. DNA for the CDR3: TGTGCCACCAGTGATTTTGAGAGGGATGGCAAAAACATTCAGTACTTC. The genes are TRBV24-1 and TRBJ2-4; D may be TRBD2 (5 bases). Germline assignment: CDR1 KGHDR and CDR2 SFDVKD. This CDR3 region has 16 residues. The ends were cut back, 1 base at V and 3 bases at J, with 12 bases in the middle.

In this sample, this clonotype turned up a few times. The rearrangement uses TRBV20-1 and TRBJ1-1, with 7 bases aligning to TRBD1. Trimming removed 4 bases from V and 11 bases from J; junction bases left unmatched: 10. Per germline, CDR1 DFQATT and CDR2 SNEGSKA (reference sequence). This CDR3 is 12 amino acids long. The CDR3 sequence is CSATQGFTVAFF. The CDR3 DNA is TGCAGTGCTACACAGGGGTTCACTGTTGCTTTCTTT.

This rearrangement joins TRBV3-1 to TRBJ2-1, with no clear D. The CDR3 has 15 residues. Trimming took 0 bases from V and 8 from J, leaving 14 bases between them. Germline-derived CDR1 and CDR2 are LGHDT and YNNKEL (reference sequence). CDR3 nucleotide sequence: TGTGCCAGCAGCCAAGAGTCAAGGCGCCACGATGAGCAGTTCTTC. This translates into CASSQESRRHDEQFF.